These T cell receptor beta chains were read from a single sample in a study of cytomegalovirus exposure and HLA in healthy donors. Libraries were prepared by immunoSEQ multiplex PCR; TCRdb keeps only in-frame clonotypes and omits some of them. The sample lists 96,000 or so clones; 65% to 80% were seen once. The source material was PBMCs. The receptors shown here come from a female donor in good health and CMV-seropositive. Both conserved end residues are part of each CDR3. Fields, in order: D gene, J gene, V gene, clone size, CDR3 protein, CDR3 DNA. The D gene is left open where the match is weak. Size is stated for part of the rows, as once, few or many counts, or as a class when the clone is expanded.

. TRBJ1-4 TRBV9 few CASSVLPATNEKLFF TGTGCCAGCAGCGTACTACCGGCAACTAATGAAAAACTGTTTTTT
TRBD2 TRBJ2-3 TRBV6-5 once CASRREGRTDTQYF TGTGCCAGCAGGCGGGAGGGCCGCACAGATACGCAGTATTTT
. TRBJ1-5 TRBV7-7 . CASRNRAGNQPQHF TGTGCTAGCAGAAACAGGGCGGGCAATCAGCCCCAGCATTTT
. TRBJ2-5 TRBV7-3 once CASSFGSQETQYF TGTGCCAGCAGCTTCGGGTCTCAAGAGACCCAGTACTTC
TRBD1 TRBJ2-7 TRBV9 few CASSVGGTGREEQYF TGTGCCAGCAGCGTAGGCGGGACAGGGCGAGAGGAGCAGTACTTC
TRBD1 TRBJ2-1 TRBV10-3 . CAISESQGARNEQFF TGTGCCATCAGTGAGTCTCAGGGGGCAAGGAATGAGCAGTTCTTC
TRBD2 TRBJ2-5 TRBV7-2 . CASSPRRGEGQETQYF TGTGCCAGCAGCCCCCGTCGGGGGGAGGGCCAAGAGACCCAGTACTTC
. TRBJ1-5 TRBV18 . CASSPRDANQPQHF TGTGCCAGCTCACCCCGGGATGCCAATCAGCCCCAGCATTTT
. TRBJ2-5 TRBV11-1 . CASSFGGGEQETQYF TGTGCCAGCAGCTTCGGAGGGGGCGAGCAAGAGACCCAGTACTTC
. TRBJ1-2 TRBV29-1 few CSVVSGEDNGYTF TGCAGCGTTGTGTCCGGGGAAGATAATGGCTACACCTTC
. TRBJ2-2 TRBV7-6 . CASSLAGLNTGELFF TGTGCCAGCAGCTTAGCGGGACTGAACACCGGGGAGCTGTTTTTT
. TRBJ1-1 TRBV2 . CASSAMGRNTEAFF TGTGCCAGCAGTGCTATGGGGCGGAATACTGAAGCTTTCTTT
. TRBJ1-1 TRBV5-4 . CASSLVRGVETEAFF TGTGCCAGCAGCTTGGTAAGGGGCGTAGAGACTGAAGCTTTCTTT
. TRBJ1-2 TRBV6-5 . CASSYSPGVNYGYTF TGTGCCAGCAGTTACTCGCCAGGGGTTAACTATGGCTACACCTTC
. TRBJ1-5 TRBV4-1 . CASSQEVRLDSNQPQHF TGCGCCAGCAGCCAAGAAGTAAGGCTAGATAGCAATCAGCCCCAGCATTTT
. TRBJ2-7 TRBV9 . CASSVGPGWSYEQYF TGTGCCAGCAGCGTAGGGCCGGGATGGAGCTACGAGCAGTACTTC